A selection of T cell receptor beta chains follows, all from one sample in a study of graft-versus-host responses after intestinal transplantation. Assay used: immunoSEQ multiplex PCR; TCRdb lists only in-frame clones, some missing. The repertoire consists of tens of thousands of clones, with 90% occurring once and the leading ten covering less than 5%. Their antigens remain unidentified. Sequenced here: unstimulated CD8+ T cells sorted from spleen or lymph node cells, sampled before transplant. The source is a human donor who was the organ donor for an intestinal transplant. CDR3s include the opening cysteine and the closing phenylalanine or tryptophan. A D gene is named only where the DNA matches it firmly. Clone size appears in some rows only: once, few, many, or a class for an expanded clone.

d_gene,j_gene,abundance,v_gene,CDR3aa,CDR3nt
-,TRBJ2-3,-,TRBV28,CASSLTGHGTQYF,TGTGCCAGCAGTTTAACAGGGCATGGTACGCAGTATTTT
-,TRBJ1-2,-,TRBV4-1,CASSQDLVTLRGYGYTF,TGCGCCAGCAGCCAAGATCTGGTAACCCTACGCGGCTATGGCTACACCTTC
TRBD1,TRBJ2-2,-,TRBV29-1,CSVLNDRENTGELFF,TGCAGCGTTTTAAACGACAGGGAGAACACCGGGGAGCTGTTTTTT
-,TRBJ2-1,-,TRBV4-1,CASSQSGSEQFF,TGCGCCAGCAGCCAATCCGGGAGTGAGCAGTTCTTC
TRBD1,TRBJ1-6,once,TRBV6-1,CASSKDRDLLPGNSPLHF,TGTGCCAGCAGTAAAGACAGGGACCTACTTCCGGGGAATTCACCCCTCCACTTT
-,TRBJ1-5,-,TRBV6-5,CASRTGWNQPQHF,TGTGCCAGCAGAACAGGATGGAATCAGCCCCAGCATTTT
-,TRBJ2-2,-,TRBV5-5,CASSLFPRRVFSGELFF,TGTGCCAGCAGCTTGTTCCCACGCAGGGTCTTTTCCGGGGAGCTGTTTTTT
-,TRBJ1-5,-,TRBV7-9,CASSRRTEPQHF,TGTGCCAGCAGCCGGAGGACAGAGCCCCAGCATTTT
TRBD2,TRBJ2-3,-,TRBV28,CATGPSGVVTQYF,TGTGCCACCGGCCCTAGCGGGGTTGTTACGCAGTATTTT
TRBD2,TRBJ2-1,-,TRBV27,CASSFPLAGVLVQFF,TGTGCCAGCAGTTTTCCCCTAGCGGGGGTATTAGTGCAGTTCTTC
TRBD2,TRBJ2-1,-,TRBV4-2,CASSQTSGGAVDEQFF,TGTGCCAGCAGCCAAACCAGCGGGGGGGCCGTCGATGAGCAGTTCTTC
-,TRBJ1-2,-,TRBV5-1,CASSLTGRDYGYTF,TGCGCCAGCAGCTTGACGGGTAGAGACTATGGCTACACCTTC
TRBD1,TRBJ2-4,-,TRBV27,CASANIQGLRAKNIQYF,TGTGCCAGCGCGAACATACAGGGGTTGAGAGCCAAAAACATTCAGTACTTC
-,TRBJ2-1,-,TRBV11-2,CASSPAAGPHNEQFF,TGTGCCAGCAGCCCAGCGGCCGGGCCCCACAATGAGCAGTTCTTC
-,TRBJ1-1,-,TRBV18,CASSQYGLEDTEAFF,TGTGCCAGCTCACAGTACGGTCTAGAAGACACTGAAGCTTTCTTT
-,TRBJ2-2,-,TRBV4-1,CASSQVGGPNTGELFF,TGCGCCAGCAGCCAAGTCGGAGGGCCGAACACCGGGGAGCTGTTTTTT
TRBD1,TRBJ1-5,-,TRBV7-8,CASSLGPLDRHTNQPQHF,TGTGCCAGCAGCTTAGGGCCCCTGGACAGGCACACTAATCAGCCCCAGCATTTT
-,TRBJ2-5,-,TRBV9,CASSVSRDSKPQYF,TGTGCCAGCAGCGTAAGTCGGGACTCAAAGCCCCAGTACTTC
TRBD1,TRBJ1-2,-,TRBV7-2,CASKPYRGRPVYGYTF,TGTGCCAGCAAACCATACAGGGGGCGCCCGGTTTATGGCTACACCTTC
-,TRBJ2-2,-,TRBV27,CASSPRRVARGELFF,TGTGCCAGCAGTCCCCGCAGGGTGGCGAGAGGGGAGCTGTTTTTT
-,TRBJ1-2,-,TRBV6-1,CASSERRGLLTYDYTF,TGTGCCAGCAGTGAAAGGAGAGGGCTCCTTACCTATGACTACACCTTC
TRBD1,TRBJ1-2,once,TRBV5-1,CASSPEGTGSDGYTF,TGCGCCAGCAGCCCAGAGGGGACAGGATCGGATGGCTACACCTTC